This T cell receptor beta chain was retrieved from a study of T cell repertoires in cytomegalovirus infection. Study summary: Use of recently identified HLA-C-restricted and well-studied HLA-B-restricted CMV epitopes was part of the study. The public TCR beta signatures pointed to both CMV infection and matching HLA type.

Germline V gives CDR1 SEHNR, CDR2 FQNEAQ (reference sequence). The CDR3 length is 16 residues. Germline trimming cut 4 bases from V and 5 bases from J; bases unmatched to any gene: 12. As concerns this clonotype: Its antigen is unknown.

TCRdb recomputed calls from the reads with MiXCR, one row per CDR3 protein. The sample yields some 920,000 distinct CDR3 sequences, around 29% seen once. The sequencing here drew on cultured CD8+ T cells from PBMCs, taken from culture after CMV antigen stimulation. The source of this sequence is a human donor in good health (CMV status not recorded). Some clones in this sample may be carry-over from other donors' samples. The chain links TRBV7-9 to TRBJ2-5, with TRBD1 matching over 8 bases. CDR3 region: CASSSAGGAYRETQYF. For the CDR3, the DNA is TGTGCCAGCAGCTCAGCAGGGGGCGCATATCGGGAGACCCAGTACTTC.